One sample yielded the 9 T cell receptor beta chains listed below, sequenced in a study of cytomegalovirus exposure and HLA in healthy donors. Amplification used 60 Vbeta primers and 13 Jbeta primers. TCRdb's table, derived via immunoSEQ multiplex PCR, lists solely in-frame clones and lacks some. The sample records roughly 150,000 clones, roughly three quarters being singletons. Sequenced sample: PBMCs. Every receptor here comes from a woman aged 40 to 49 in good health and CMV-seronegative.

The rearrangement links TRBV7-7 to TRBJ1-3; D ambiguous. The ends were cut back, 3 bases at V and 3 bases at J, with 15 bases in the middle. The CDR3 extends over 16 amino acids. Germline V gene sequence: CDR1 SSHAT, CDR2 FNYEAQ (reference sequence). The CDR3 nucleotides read TGTGCCAGCAGCTTTTCTATTCTTCTTAATGGAAACACCATATATTTT. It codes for CASSFSILLNGNTIYF.

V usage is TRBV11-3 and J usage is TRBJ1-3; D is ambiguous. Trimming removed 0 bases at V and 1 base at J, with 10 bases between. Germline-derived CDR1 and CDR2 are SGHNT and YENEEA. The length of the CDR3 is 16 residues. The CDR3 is CASSLDSLGSGNTIYF. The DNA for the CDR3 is TGTGCCAGCAGCTTAGACTCCCTCGGGTCTGGAAACACCATATATTTT.

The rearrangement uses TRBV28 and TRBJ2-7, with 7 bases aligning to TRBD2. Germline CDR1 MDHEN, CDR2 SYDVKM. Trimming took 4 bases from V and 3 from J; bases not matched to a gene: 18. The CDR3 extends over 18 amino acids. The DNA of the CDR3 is TGTGCCAGCAGTTCGCTTAACACAAGTCCGGGACTAAACTACGAGCAGTACTTC. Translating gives CASSSLNTSPGLNYEQYF.

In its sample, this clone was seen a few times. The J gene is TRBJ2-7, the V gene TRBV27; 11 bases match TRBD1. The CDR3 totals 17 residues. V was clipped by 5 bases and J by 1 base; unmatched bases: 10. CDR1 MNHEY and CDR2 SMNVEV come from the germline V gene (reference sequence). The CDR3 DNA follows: TGTGCCAGCAGTCTGACCCCGGGACAGGGGGGTTCCTACGAGCAGTACTTC. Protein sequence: CASSLTPGQGGSYEQYF.

CDR3 sequence (DNA): TGTGCCAGCCGCTACAGGGGGCTACTCTACAATGAGCAGTTCTTC. The encoded protein is CASRYRGLLYNEQFF. The chain uses TRBV28 and TRBJ2-1, with 9 bases identical to TRBD1. Germline CDR1 reads MDHEN; CDR2 reads SYDVKM. J gave up 3 bases and V 8 bases, and 8 bases lay outside the gene matches. The length of the CDR3 is 15 residues.

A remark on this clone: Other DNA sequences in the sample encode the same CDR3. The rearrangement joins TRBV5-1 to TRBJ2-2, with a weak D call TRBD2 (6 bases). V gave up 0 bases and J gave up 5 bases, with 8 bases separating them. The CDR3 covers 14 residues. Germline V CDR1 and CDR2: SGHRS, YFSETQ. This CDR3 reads CASSLARGTGELFF. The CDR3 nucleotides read TGCGCCAGCAGCTTGGCCCGGGGGACCGGGGAGCTGTTTTTT. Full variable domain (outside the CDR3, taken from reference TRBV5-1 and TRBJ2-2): KAGVTQTPRYLIKTRGQQVTLSCSPISGHRSVSWYQQTPGQGLQFLFEYFSETQRNKGNFPGRFSGRQFSNSRSEMNVSTLELGDSALYLCASSLARGTGELFFGEGSRLTVL.

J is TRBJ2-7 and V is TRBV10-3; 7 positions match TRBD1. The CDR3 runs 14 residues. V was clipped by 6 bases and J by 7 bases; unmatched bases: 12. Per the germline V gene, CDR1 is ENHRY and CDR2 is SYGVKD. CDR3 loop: CAISDRAEDGEQYF. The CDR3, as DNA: TGTGCCATCAGCGACAGGGCAGAGGACGGGGAGCAGTACTTC.

CDR3 DNA: TGTGCCAGCAGTCGCGCCCAGGGGGGCGGCACAGATACGCAGTATTTT. It is translated as CASSRAQGGGTDTQYF. V is TRBV28 and J is TRBJ2-3; a possible D gene is TRBD1 (7 bases). V was cut by 5 bases and J by 1 base, with 16 bases left in between. CDR1 MDHEN and CDR2 SYDVKM come from the germline V gene. This CDR3 has 16 amino acids.

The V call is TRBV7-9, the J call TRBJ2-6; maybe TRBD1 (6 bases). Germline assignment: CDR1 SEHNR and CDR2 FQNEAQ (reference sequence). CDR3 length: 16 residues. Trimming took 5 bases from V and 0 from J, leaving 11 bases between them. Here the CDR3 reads CASSVRQVSGANVLTF. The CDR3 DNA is TGTGCCAGCAGCGTAAGACAGGTCTCTGGGGCCAACGTCCTGACTTTC. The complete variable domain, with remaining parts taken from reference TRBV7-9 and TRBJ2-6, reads DTGVSQNPRHKITKRGQNVTFRCDPISEHNRLYWYRQTLGQGPEFLTYFQNEAQLEKSRLLSDRFSAERPKGSFSTLEIQRTEQGDSAMYLCASSVRQVSGANVLTFGAGSRLTVL.